This T cell receptor beta chain comes out of a study of cytomegalovirus exposure and HLA in healthy donors. A multiplex PCR was run with 60 Vbeta primers and 13 Jbeta primers. The repertoire was sequenced with immunoSEQ multiplex PCR; TCRdb's copy has only in-frame clones and lacks some. Here the sample table reports 100,000 to 150,000 clones. Germline CDR1 and CDR2: SEHNR and FQNEAQ (reference sequence). Trimming pared 11 bases from V and 3 bases from J, leaving 22 bases between. The CDR3 is 15 amino acids. This receptor was obtained from a man aged 35-49 years in good health and CMV-seronegative. The chain has TRBV7-9 and TRBJ1-2; D might be TRBD1 (6 bases). Sequencing was performed on PBMCs. CDR3 sequence reads: CACVPRGALDYGYTF. The CDR3 nucleotides are TGTGCCTGCGTACCTCGGGGGGCCTTGGACTATGGCTACACCTTC.